The TCR beta chain under discussion was sequenced for a study of cytomegalovirus exposure and HLA in healthy donors (dated 2017 in TCRdb). In the study overall: According to an earlier analysis of a few hundred of the donors, about 179 million T cells yielded roughly 110 million unique TCR beta sequences and approximately 280 Gb of sequence data. An early release covering approximately 600 HLA-typed donors comprised around 300 gigabases of sequencing data and approximately 80 million unique TCR sequences. The genetic ancestry cluster associated with self-reported Caucasian donors included roughly 84% of the approximately 410 genotyped donors. The aim of the study was to test whether cataloging public T cell receptors could identify signatures of past pathogen exposure. The study used immunosequencing to profile the T cell repertoires of approximately 650 subjects and linked those repertoires to cytomegalovirus serostatus. Along with the roughly 700-subject first cohort, a separate validation cohort of approximately 110 different subjects was used. To predict cytomegalovirus infection status, the study brought together high-throughput TCR immunosequencing, statistical association of individual TCRs with disease status, and machine learning. In a later analysis, previously published TCR beta repertoires from 550 to 750 donors were re-analyzed and high-resolution HLA genotyping was added so that TCR occurrence patterns could be studied. Rather than drawing on any new phenotypic data, the later analysis identified candidate immune exposures from TCR beta sequences and the way those sequences occurred across donors. To decide whether each TCR beta V gene segment behaved as functional or pseudogenic, an earlier analysis of approximately 590 of the donors relied on high-throughput TCR beta sequencing. Donor age, sex, ethnicity and CMV serostatus were collected together with the repertoire data. Genome-wide SNP genotypes for about 65% of the 666 donors were used in a later genetic analysis, which treated that subset as a discovery cohort. Every repertoire in the discovery cohort had been generated on one and the same sequencing platform. HLA typing included class I and class II loci at four-digit resolution. The number of typed donors differed by locus: about 629-630 for A, B, C, DRB1 and DQB1; some 500 for DQA1; over 600 for DPA1; and some 450 for DPB1. Because of strong linkage in the cohort, five DR-DQ haplotypes were treated as single units for association and clustering. Among about 370 genotyped donors of the cohort, an average of approximately 240,000 unique TCR beta nucleotide sequences was sequenced per donor, of which about 19% were non-productive. The research as a whole found: The presence/absence analyses assumed that sequencing depth was roughly uniform across donors, and that assumption may not be true. In a later analysis, HLA-associated TCR beta chains showed more clonal expansion and lower generation probabilities than non-associated chains that were equally common. Because counts were too low, 15 to 20 rarely observed V segments, including chromosome 9 orphons, were excluded from the earlier analysis of several hundred of the donors. A few of the identified cytomegalovirus-associated TCR beta chains were confirmed in vitro to be specific for cytomegalovirus antigens. When HLA alleles, especially DR and DQ, strongly co-occurred, TCR associations were difficult to assign to individual alleles. Most TCR sequences were seen in very few donors, while some public TCRs were found in many individuals. The study listed over 150 TCR beta chains as associated with cytomegalovirus. In both the original and validation cohorts, the classifier was reported to diagnose cytomegalovirus status with high specificity and sensitivity. In a later analysis, the rate of TCR association differed among HLA loci, with DRB1 alleles having the most associated TCRs and HLA-C alleles having the fewest. The cohort was sequenced for TCR beta chains only, and without alpha or paired-chain data the features that could be detected were limited. HLA typing was unavailable for some donors at each locus, so association tests used only the typed subset. Linkage disequilibrium might explain the correlated functional status among segregating V segments, but an unknown experimental factor could not be ruled out. Some IMGT-functional V segments, including TRBV6-2 and TRBV6-3, could not be told apart with the 87-base-pair reads, so those segments were excluded. In a later analysis, about 17,000 TCR beta sequences were associated with specific HLA alleles at a false discovery rate of 0.05. In a later genetic analysis, fewer N-insertions in productive TCRs were reported among donors in an Asian-associated ancestry cluster than the roughly 640-donor mean. The sequencing pipeline was judged likely to have produced a cluster of highly shared sequence variants as a technical artifact. A later analysis reported that several top co-occurrence clusters appeared linked to parvovirus B19, influenza, CMV and Epstein-Barr virus. In a later genetic analysis, a missense DCLRE1C variant was associated with V-gene and J-gene trimming of TCR beta chains, and the association was replicated in an independent cohort. A further reported finding was that TCR beta sequences accurately predicted the HLA-A and HLA-B alleles for most subjects in the first cohort. It was suggested by the authors that the approach could potentially be generalized to other disease states and immunological phenotypes. An earlier analysis of approximately 590 of the donors showed that most TCR beta V segments appeared in productive rearrangements either about 87% or about 30% of the time, which broadly matched IMGT annotations. A later analysis found that most CMV-associated TCR beta chains appeared HLA-restricted, with HLA associations seemingly driven largely by CMV exposure. The only immune exposure information available for the cohort was CMV serostatus.

The library was built by means of the immunoSEQ multiplex PCR assay. The multiplex PCR relied on a mix of 60 forward primers for TCR Vbeta segments and 13 reverse primers for TCR Jbeta segments. A multiplex PCR assay on genomic DNA amplified the CDR3 region of rearranged TCR beta genes. On the Illumina HiSeq System, the amplified TCR beta libraries were sequenced as 87-base-pair reads. The study's processing was this. A later analysis counted tens of millions of unique TCR beta chains across the 550 to 700 repertoires, and about 10 million of these chains were shared by at least two donors. To remove PCR and sequencing errors, raw reads were error-corrected and collapsed into unique sequences using a nearest-neighbor algorithm that merged closely related sequences. CDR3 sequences were aligned to IMGT reference sequences to assign V, D and J gene segments. For a sequence to be retained, a match of at least six nucleotides to both a V gene segment and a J gene segment was required. Rearrangements were called productive when the CDR3 lacked stop codons and stayed in frame with V and J; all others were non-productive. Following IMGT convention, CDR3 was defined as the stretch from the second conserved V-encoded cysteine up to the conserved J-encoded phenylalanine. The earlier analysis of 500 to 650 of the donors excluded any sequence lacking an unambiguous match to a single V gene segment. An earlier analysis of almost 600 of the donors classified V segments as functional when productive rearrangements were above 56.7% and as segregating when the standard deviation between donors was above 5%. A statistical classification framework was developed to diagnose cytomegalovirus status using the catalog of TCR beta chain sequences. In a later analysis, TCR nucleotide sequences were compared against IMGT/GENE-DB human TR gene sequences so that V and J genes could be assigned. Using the TCRdist pipeline, a later analysis assigned CDR3 sequences along with most-parsimonious VDJ recombination scenarios. In a later analysis, each TCR beta chain was defined by its CDR3 amino acid sequence together with its V-gene family, and reads without a unique V-gene family were excluded. A later analysis removed 550 to 700 highly shared, low-generation-probability nucleotide sequences to deal with suspected cross-contamination and a sequencing artifact. In a later analysis, a clonal expansion index for each public chain was calculated from normalized within-repertoire ranks of inferred template counts. In a later analysis, generation probabilities were computed with a VDJ recombination model fitted to out-of-frame rearrangements, and the resulting probabilities were checked against IGoR. In a later analysis, hypergeometric tests were used to score TCR-TCR, TCR-HLA and TCR-CMV co-occurrence, with a repertoire-size bias correction applied to TCR pairs. A later analysis estimated false discovery rates by permuting HLA or CMV assignments 20 times. In a later analysis, co-occurring TCRs were grouped using DBSCAN, with TCRdist sequence similarity added in when clustering inside HLA-allele-positive subsets. For co-occurrence clustering, repertoires with fewer than 30,000 or more than 120,000 public chains were excluded, along with roughly 5 repertoires with anomalous nucleotide sharing. Held by TCRdb, this immuneACCESS table contains in-frame sequences only and omits some clones. Under half of the omission traces to an unresolved V gene where checked; the cause of the rest is unknown. V and J calls and clone size are those listed in that table; D and trimming were worked out from the DNA. The sample table lists around 120,000 clones, approximately 80% of them with a count of one. Of the sample, 7.5% to 9% is held by the ten largest clones.

The germline V gene provides CDR1 SGDLS and CDR2 YYNGEE. The CDR3 starts with the cysteine, ends with the phenylalanine, and has 14 residues. Of the read, only the CDR3 DNA is kept; its 42 bases are in frame from base 1. Remarks on this clone: Its antigen is unknown. The junction differs from germline at one of its ends, possibly a read error.

In total, roughly 710 healthy bone marrow donors made up the cohort. At the time of sampling, all cohort members were nominally healthy, though unrecorded immune exposures were likely present. The donor was CMV seropositive and was included in the group of 300 or so seropositive cohort members. A peripheral blood sample was provided by each donor, and peripheral blood mononuclear cells were used for TCR beta sequencing. Genomic DNA was extracted from the blood cell samples with the Qiagen DNeasy Blood Extraction Kit. The chain couples TRBV9 to TRBJ1-2; the D gene is not confidently resolved. Material: PBMCs. The TCR was taken from a female donor in good health and CMV-seropositive. DNA sequence: TGTGCCAGCAGCGTAGGTTACCCAAACTTTGGCTACACCTTC. It codes for CASSVGYPNFGYTF.